Reported below is one T cell receptor (beta chain). V lost 0 bases to trimming and J lost 7 bases, with 6 bases between them. CDR1 is WNHNN and CDR2 is SYGVQD in the germline V gene (reference sequence). The CDR3 length is 12 residues. The source of the sample is a study of cytomegalovirus exposure and HLA in healthy donors. PCR was performed using 60 Vbeta and 13 Jbeta primers. The data were produced by immunoSEQ multiplex PCR, yet TCRdb's version contains in-frame clones alone and is incomplete. Among 100,000 to 150,000 clones listed, around three quarters were seen once. The clonotype was recovered from a man aged 25 to 40 in good health and CMV-seropositive. The chain carries TRBV10-1 and TRBJ1-1, with no clear D. Material for sequencing was PBMCs. CDR3: CASSESGVEAFF. DNA for the CDR3: TGCGCCAGCAGTGAGTCAGGAGTTGAAGCTTTCTTT.